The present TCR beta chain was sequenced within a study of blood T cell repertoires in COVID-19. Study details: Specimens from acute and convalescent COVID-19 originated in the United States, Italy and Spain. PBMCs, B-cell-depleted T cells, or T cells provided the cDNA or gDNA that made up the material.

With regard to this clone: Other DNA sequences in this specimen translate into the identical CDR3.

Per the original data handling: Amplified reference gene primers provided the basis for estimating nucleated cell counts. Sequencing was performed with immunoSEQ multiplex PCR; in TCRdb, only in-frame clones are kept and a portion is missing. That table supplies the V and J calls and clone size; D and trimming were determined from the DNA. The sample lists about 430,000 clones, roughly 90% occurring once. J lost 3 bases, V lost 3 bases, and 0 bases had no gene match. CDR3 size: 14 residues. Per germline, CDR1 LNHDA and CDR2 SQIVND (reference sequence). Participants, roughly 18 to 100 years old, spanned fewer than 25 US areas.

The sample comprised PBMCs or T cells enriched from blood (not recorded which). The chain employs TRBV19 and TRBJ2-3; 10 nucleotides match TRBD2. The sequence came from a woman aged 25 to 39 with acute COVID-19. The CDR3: CASSISGGTDTQYF. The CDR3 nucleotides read TGTGCCAGTAGTATTAGCGGGGGGACAGATACGCAGTATTTT.